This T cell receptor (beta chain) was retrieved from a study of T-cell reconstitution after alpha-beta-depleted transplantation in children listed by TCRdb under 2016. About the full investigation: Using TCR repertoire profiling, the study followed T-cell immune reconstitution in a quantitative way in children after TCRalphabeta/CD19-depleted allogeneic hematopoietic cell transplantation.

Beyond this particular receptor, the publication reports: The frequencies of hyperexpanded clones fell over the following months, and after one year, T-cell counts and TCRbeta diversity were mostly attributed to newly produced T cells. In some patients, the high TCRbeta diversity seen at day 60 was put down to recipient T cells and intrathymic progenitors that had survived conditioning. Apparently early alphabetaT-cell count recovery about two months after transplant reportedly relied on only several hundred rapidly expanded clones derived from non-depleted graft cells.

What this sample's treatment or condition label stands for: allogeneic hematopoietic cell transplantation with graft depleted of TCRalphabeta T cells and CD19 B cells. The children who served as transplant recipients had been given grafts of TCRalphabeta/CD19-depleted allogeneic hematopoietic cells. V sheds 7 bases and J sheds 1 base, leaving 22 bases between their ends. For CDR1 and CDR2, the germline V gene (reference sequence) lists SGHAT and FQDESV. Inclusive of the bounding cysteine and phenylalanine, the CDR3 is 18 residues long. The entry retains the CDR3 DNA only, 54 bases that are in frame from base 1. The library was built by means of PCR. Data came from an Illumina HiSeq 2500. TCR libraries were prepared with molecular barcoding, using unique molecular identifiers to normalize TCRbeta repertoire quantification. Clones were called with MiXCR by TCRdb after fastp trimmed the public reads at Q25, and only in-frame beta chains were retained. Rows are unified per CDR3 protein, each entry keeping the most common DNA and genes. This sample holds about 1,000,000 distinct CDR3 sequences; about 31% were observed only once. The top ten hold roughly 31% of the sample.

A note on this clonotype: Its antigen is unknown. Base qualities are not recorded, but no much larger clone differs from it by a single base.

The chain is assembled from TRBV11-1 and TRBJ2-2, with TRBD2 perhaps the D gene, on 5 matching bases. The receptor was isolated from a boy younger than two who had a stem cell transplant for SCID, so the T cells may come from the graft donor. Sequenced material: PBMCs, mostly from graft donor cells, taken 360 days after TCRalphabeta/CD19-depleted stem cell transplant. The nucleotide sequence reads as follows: TGTGCCAGCACCGCTTGGAGGCCAAGGATTCGGAACACCGGGGAGCTGTTTTTT. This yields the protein CASTAWRPRIRNTGELFF.